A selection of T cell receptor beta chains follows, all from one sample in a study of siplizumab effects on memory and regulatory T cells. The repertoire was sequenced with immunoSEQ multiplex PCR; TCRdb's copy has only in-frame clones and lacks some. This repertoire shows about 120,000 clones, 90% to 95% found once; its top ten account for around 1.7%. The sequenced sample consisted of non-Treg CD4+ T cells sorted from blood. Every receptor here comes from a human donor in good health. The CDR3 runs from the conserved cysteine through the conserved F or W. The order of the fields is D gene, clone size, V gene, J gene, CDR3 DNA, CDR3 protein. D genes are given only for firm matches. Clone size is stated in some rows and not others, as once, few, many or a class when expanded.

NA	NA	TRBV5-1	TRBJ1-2	TGCGCCAGCAGCTTGGGAGTCAACTATGGCTACACCTTC	CASSLGVNYGYTF
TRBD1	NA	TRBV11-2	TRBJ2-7	TGTGCCAGCAGCTTAGACGACCCGGGACAGCAATCGGGCGGGCACTACGAGCAGTACTTC	CASSLDDPGQQSGGHYEQYF
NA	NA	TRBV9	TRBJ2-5	TGTGCCAGCAGCGTTGGGCTCGAGGGCCTAAAAGAGACCCAGTACTTC	CASSVGLEGLKETQYF
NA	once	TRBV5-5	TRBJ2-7	TGTGCCAGCAGCTTGGTCTCGATCGGGGAGCAGTACTTC	CASSLVSIGEQYF
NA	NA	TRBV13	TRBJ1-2	TGTGCCAGCAGCTCTTTCTCCCGGGGGCGCGACTATAGCTACACCTTC	CASSSFSRGRDYSYTF
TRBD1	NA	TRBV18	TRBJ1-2	TGTGCCAGCTCACTTGACAGGGGGTATCAAGGCTACACCTTC	CASSLDRGYQGYTF
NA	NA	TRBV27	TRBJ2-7	TGTGCCAGCAGTCGGAACCGAGACAGAGTCATTTCCTACGAGCAGTACTTC	CASSRNRDRVISYEQYF
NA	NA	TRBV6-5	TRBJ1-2	TGTGCCAGCAGTTATCCCCATGTGGAGGGCTACACCTTC	CASSYPHVEGYTF
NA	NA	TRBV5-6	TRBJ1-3	TGTGCCAGCAGCTTTTACCGGGACGTGCGGCCCCACACCATATATTTT	CASSFYRDVRPHTIYF
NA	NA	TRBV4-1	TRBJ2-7	TGCGCCAGCAGCCAAGTCAGGGGTAAGCAGTACTTC	CASSQVRGKQYF
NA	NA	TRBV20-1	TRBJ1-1	TGCAGTGCTGGTGGGAACACTGAAGCTTTCTTT	CSAGGNTEAFF
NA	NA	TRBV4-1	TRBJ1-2	TGCGCCAGCAGCCTCTCGTGGGAAGCCTATGGCTACACCTTC	CASSLSWEAYGYTF
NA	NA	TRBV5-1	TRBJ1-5	TGCGCCAGCAGCTTAATAAGGAGGCCCCAGCATTTT	CASSLIRRPQHF
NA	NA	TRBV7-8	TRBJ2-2	TGTGCCAGCAGCTTAGTTGTGCAGTCCGGAGCAGACGGGGAGCTGTTTTTT	CASSLVVQSGADGELFF
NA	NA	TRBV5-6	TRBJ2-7	TGTGCCAGCAGCCACTACTCCGGGACTCAAGAGCAGTACTTC	CASSHYSGTQEQYF
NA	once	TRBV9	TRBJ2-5	TGTGCCAGCAGCGTAGGTCGAGGGGCTGGCCAAGAGACCCAGTACTTC	CASSVGRGAGQETQYF
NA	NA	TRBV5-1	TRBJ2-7	TGCGCCAGCAGCTTGGACATTACGGGGGACGAGCAGTACTTC	CASSLDITGDEQYF
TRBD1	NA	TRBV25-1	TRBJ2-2	TGTGCCAGCAGTCCCGCACGGGACAGCGCGAACACCGGGGAGCTGTTTTTT	CASSPARDSANTGELFF
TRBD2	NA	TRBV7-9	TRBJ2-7	TGTGCCAGCAGCTTAGCGGGGACTAGCAACTACGAGCAGTACTTC	CASSLAGTSNYEQYF
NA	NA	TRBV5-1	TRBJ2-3	TGCGCCAGCAGCTTGGCCCTCGCAGATACGCAGTATTTT	CASSLALADTQYF
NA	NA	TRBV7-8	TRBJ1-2	TGTGCCAGCAGCTTACAGGGAAAGTATGGCTACACCTTC	CASSLQGKYGYTF
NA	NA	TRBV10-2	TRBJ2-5	TGCGCCAGCAGTGAGTCGATGGGTGGGCGGGAGACCCAGTACTTC	CASSESMGGRETQYF
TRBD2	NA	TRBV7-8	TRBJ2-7	TGTGCCAGCACGCCCCTGGGGGGGGACCCTTACGAGCAGTACTTC	CASTPLGGDPYEQYF
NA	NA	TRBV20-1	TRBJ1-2	TGCAGTGCTCCCGACCTCTATGGCTACACCTTC	CSAPDLYGYTF
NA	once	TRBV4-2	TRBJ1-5	TGTGCCAGCAGTTTCATTAGTCAGCCCCAGCATTTT	CASSFISQPQHF
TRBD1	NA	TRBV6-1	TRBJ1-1	TGTGCCAGCCGTGCCGGACAGGGTCAAGGGATGAACACTGAAGCTTTCTTT	CASRAGQGQGMNTEAFF
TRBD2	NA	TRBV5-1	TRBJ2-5	TGCGCCAGCAGCTTGGGACCGGCTAGCGGCCAAGAGACCCAGTACTTC	CASSLGPASGQETQYF
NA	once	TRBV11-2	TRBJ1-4	TGTGCCAGCAGCTACCACTTGGGGGGGAGTGAAAAACTGTTTTTT	CASSYHLGGSEKLFF
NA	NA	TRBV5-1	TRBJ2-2	TGCGCCAGCAGCCCCCTTAGTGCCGGGGAGCTGTTTTTT	CASSPLSAGELFF